The 21 T cell receptor beta chains reported below all come from one sample, sequenced in a study of T cell responses to AZD1222 COVID-19 vaccine. Using immunoSEQ multiplex PCR, the repertoire was profiled, and TCRdb retains in-frame clones only, with some absent. The sample shows nearly 95,000 clones, nearly 90% of them seen only once. This specimen was peripheral blood, taken on day 0 of AZD1222 vaccination. The receptors shown here come from an adult in good health.

The CDR3 spells CASTDVRSGGANEQFF. The DNA for the CDR3 is TGTGCCAGTACCGACGTCCGTAGCGGGGGGGCGAATGAGCAGTTCTTC. The chain combines TRBV19 with TRBJ2-1; 11 bases line up with TRBD2. CDR1 LNHDA and CDR2 SQIVND come from the germline V gene (reference sequence). After removal of 7 bases from V and 7 bases from J, the junction contained 12 bases not matched to a gene. The CDR3 spans 16 residues.

The chain links TRBV25-1 to TRBJ1-2; tentative D call: TRBD1 (6 bases). The CDR3 is made up of 13 amino acids. From germline, CDR1 is MGHDK and CDR2 SYGVNS. Trimming removed 5 bases from V and 8 bases from J, with 15 bases in between. CDR3 region: CASSSTRTGGYTF. For the CDR3, the DNA is TGTGCCAGCAGTTCGACACGAACAGGGGGCTACACCTTC.

This rearrangement joins TRBV4-1 to TRBJ1-6, with D uncertain. Germline V lookup: CDR1 MGHRA, CDR2 YSYEKL. This CDR3 has 12 residues. With 5 bases removed from V and 6 bases from J, the gap between germline ends came to 5 bases. The chain's CDR3 is CASSFPNSPLHF. CDR3 in DNA: TGCGCCAGCAGCTTCCCTAATTCACCCCTCCACTTT.

The V gene is TRBV10-3, the J gene TRBJ1-2; 10 bases match TRBD1. The ends lost 6 bases at V and 1 base at J; junction bases unmatched: 5. The germline V gene encodes CDR1 ENHRY and CDR2 SYGVKD. This CDR3 region has 15 residues. CDR3 region: CAISNGQGDNYGYTF. The CDR3 bases are TGTGCCATCAGCAACGGACAGGGGGATAACTATGGCTACACCTTC.

The chain uses TRBV5-1 and TRBJ1-2; no clear D gene. CDR3 size: 12 residues. Trimming pared 0 bases from V and 6 bases from J, leaving 6 bases between. Looked up from germline, CDR1 is SGHRS and CDR2 is YFSETQ. The CDR3 spells CASSLEADGYTF. In DNA form, the CDR3 reads TGCGCCAGCAGCTTGGAAGCGGATGGCTACACCTTC.

The V call is TRBV5-4, the J call TRBJ2-2, with D uncertain. Per the germline V gene, CDR1 is SGHNT and CDR2 is YYREEE (reference sequence). CDR3 size: 14 residues. Trimming took 0 bases from V and 1 from J, leaving 4 bases between them. CDR3 protein: CASSLEENTGELFF. CDR3 coding DNA: TGTGCCAGCAGCTTGGAAGAGAACACCGGGGAGCTGTTTTTT.

This clone occurred a few times. The chain combines TRBV19 with TRBJ1-3; D possibly corresponds to TRBD1 (6 bases). Per germline, CDR1 LNHDA and CDR2 SQIVND (reference sequence). This CDR3 comprises 17 residues. The ends were cut back, 4 bases at V and 3 bases at J, with 19 bases in the middle. The CDR3 DNA is TGTGCCAGTAGTACTTCGCCGACAGGCCTGCGTGGAAACACCATATATTTT. It encodes CASSTSPTGLRGNTIYF.

The table lists this clone with a few counts. The chain has TRBV14 and TRBJ1-1; 10 nucleotides match TRBD1. Germline loops: CDR1 SGHDN, CDR2 FVKESK. Trimming at V came to 3 bases and at J to 2 bases, leaving 15 bases not matched to a gene. There are 19 residues in the CDR3. The CDR3 nucleotides read TGTGCCAGCAGCCACCCGATTAGGGGACAGGGGAGAGGAAACACTGAAGCTTTCTTT. It is translated as CASSHPIRGQGRGNTEAFF. The complete variable domain, with remaining parts taken from reference TRBV14 and TRBJ1-1, reads EAGVTQFPSHSVIEKGQTVTLRCDPISGHDNLYWYRRVMGKEIKFLLHFVKESKQDESGMPNNRFLAERTGGTYSTLKVQPAELEDSGVYFCASSHPIRGQGRGNTEAFFGQGTRLTVV.

The chain couples TRBV6-2 or TRBV6-3 to TRBJ2-4; TRBD1 might be the D (5 bases). This CDR3 is 14 amino acids long. The V gene lost 4 bases and the J gene lost 3 bases, with 10 bases spanning the gap. CDR1 MNHEY and CDR2 SVGEGT come from the germline V gene. The CDR3: CASSLGHIKNIQYF. For the CDR3, the DNA is TGTGCCAGCAGTTTAGGACACATCAAAAACATTCAGTACTTC.

The CDR3 spells CASSPTFGSPLHF. DNA for the CDR3: TGTGCCAGCAGCCCAACTTTTGGTTCACCCCTCCACTTT. The chain is built from TRBV7-9 and TRBJ1-6; D ambiguous. V shed 5 bases and J shed 9 bases, with 11 bases lying between them. Germline CDR1 and CDR2: SEHNR and FQNEAQ (reference sequence). This CDR3 region has 13 residues.

This clone was picked up a small number of times. The genes are TRBV6-2 or TRBV6-3 and TRBJ1-6; the D gene is possibly TRBD1 (5 bases). The CDR3 has 16 amino acids. Germline V gene data show CDR1 as MNHEY and CDR2 as SVGEGT. The V end lost 3 bases, the J end lost 3 bases, and 12 bases lay between the germline ends. Written as DNA, the CDR3 is TGTGCCAGCAGTTATGCAGGGCAATTCTATAATTCACCCCTCCACTTT. Residues: CASSYAGQFYNSPLHF.

The chain has TRBV7-8 and TRBJ1-2, with 8 bases that match TRBD1. V was clipped by 4 bases and J by 6 bases; unmatched bases: 7. The CDR3 sequence is 14 residues long. CDR1 and CDR2 (germline): SGHVS, FQNEAQ. The CDR3 nucleotides are TGTGCCAGCAGCTCTTGGACAGGGCTCGATGGCTACACCTTC. As protein: CASSSWTGLDGYTF.

The rearrangement uses TRBV7-9 and TRBJ1-2, with TRBD1 matching over 8 bases. CDR3 size: 13 residues. CDR1 is SEHNR, CDR2 FQNEAQ, per germline (reference sequence). V was clipped by 4 bases and J by 2 bases; unmatched bases: 0. Written as DNA, the CDR3 is TGTGCCAGCAGCTGGGACAGGAACTATGGCTACACCTTC. It encodes CASSWDRNYGYTF. Full variable domain (missing parts from reference TRBV7-9 and TRBJ1-2): DTGVSQNPRHKITKRGQNVTFRCDPISEHNRLYWYRQTLGQGPEFLTYFQNEAQLEKSRLLSDRFSAERPKGSFSTLEIQRTEQGDSAMYLCASSWDRNYGYTFGSGTRLTVV.

This chain connects TRBV30 to TRBJ2-7, with D hard to call. There are 12 residues in the CDR3. Looked up from germline, CDR1 is GTSNPN and CDR2 is SVGIG (reference sequence). Trimming cost V 5 bases and J 5 bases, with 13 bases left between them. In DNA, the CDR3 is TGTGCCTGGGGGCCCCCCTTCAACGAGCAGTACTTC. Amino acid sequence: CAWGPPFNEQYF.

The chain carries TRBV6-5 and TRBJ1-2; TRBD1 agrees at 7 bases. This CDR3 is built from 14 residues. In germline, CDR1 is MNHEY, CDR2 SVGAGI. The V and J ends lost 6 bases and 3 bases, in that order; junction bases with no gene match: 7. In DNA form, the CDR3 reads TGTGCCAGCAGCCAGGGGGTCGCAGACTATGGCTACACCTTC. Protein sequence: CASSQGVADYGYTF.

The chain is built from TRBV7-2 and TRBJ2-1, with 9 bases aligning to TRBD1. There are 16 residues in the CDR3. From germline, CDR1 is SGHTA and CDR2 FQGNSA. V lost 4 bases to trimming and J lost 5 bases; unmatched junction nucleotides: 9. As DNA, the CDR3 is TGTGCCAGCAGCTACTCCGGGACAGGGAGCCACAATGAGCAGTTCTTC. As protein: CASSYSGTGSHNEQFF.

The chain joins TRBV7-2 to TRBJ2-2, with D unclear. The germline V gene has CDR1 SGHTA and CDR2 FQGNSA. V shed 4 bases and J shed 6 bases, with 9 bases lying between them. This CDR3 is 13 amino acids long. In DNA form, the CDR3 reads TGTGCCAGCAGCTCTTCATGGGCCGGGGAGCTGTTTTTT. It specifies CASSSSWAGELFF.

The V call is TRBV3-1 (or the pseudogene TRBV3-2), the J call TRBJ1-2; D call uncertain. Germline values: CDR1 LGHDT, CDR2 YNNKEL (reference sequence). This CDR3 region has 13 residues. The V and J ends lost 0 bases and 4 bases respectively, with 6 bases between them. CDR3 DNA sequence: TGTGCCAGCAGCCAAGATGAGGGCTATGGCTACACCTTC. Encoded protein: CASSQDEGYGYTF.

This chain uses TRBV27 with TRBJ1-1; D is unclear. CDR3 size: 13 residues. CDR1 MNHEY and CDR2 SMNVEV come from the germline V gene (reference sequence). Trimming shortened V by 6 bases and J by 1 base, and 9 bases separated the two germline ends. Here the CDR3 DNA reads TGTGCCAGCAGAGACATCCCGAACACTGAAGCTTTCTTT. Translation: CASRDIPNTEAFF.

V is TRBV7-9 and J is TRBJ2-7; 10 nucleotides agree with TRBD1. J lost 4 bases, V lost 5 bases, and 8 bases had no gene match. The germline V gene encodes CDR1 SEHNR and CDR2 FQNEAQ (reference sequence). The CDR3 loop spans 15 amino acids. As DNA, the CDR3 is TGTGCCAGCAGCCCCCGGACAGGGGGAGTTTACGAGCAGTACTTC. It codes for CASSPRTGGVYEQYF.

V and J are TRBV27 and TRBJ1-2, with a weak D call TRBD1 (5 bases). V was cut by 6 bases and J by 3 bases, with 11 bases left in between. The CDR3 has 13 amino acids. Germline CDR1 MNHEY, CDR2 SMNVEV (reference sequence). The CDR3: CASSRRGDYGYTF. The CDR3 nucleotides read TGTGCCAGCAGCCGCCGGGGCGACTATGGCTACACCTTC.